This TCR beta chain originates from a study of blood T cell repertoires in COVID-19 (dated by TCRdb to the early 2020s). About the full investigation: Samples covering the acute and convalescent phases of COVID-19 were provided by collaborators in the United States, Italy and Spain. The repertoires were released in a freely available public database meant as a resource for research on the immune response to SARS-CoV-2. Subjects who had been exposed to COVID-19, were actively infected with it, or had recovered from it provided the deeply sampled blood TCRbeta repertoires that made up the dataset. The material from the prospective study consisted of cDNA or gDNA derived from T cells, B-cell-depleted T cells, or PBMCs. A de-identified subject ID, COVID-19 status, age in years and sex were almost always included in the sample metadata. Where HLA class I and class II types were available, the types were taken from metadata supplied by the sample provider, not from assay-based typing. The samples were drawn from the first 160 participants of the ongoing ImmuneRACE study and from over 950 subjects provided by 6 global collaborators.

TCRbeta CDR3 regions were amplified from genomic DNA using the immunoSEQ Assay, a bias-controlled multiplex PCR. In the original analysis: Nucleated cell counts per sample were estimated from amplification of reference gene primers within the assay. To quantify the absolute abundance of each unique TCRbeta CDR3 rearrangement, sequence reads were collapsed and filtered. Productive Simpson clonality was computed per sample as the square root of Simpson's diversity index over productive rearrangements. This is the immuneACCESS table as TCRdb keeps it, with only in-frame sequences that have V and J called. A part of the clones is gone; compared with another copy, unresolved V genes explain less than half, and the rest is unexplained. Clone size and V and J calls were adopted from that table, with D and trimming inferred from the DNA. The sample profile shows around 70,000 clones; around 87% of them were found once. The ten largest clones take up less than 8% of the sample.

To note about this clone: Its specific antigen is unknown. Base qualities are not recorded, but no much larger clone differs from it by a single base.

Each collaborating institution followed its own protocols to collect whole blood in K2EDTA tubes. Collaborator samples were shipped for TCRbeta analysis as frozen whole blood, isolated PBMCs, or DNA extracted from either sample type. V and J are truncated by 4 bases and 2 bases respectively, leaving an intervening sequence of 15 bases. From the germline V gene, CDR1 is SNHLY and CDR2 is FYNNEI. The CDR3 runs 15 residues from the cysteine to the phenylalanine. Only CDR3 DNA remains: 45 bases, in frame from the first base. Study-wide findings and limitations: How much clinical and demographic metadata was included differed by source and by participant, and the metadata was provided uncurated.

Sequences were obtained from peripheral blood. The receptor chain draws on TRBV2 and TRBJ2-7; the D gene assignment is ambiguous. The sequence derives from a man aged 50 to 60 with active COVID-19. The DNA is TGTGCCAGCAGTGCATCAGGTACCCCACCCTACGAGCAGTACTTC. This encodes CASSASGTPPYEQYF.